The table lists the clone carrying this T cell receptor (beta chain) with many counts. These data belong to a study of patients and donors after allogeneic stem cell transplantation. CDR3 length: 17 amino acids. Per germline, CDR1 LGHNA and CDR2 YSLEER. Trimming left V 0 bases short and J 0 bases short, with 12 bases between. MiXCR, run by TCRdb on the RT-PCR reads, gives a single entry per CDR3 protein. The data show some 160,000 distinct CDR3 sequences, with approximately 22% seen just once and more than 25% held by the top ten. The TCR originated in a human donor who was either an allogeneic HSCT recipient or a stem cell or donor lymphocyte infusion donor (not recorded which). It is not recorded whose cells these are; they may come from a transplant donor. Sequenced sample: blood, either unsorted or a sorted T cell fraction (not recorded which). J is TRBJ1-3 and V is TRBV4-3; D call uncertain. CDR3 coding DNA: TGCGCCAGCAGCCAAGATTCAGTATCCAACTCTGGAAACACCATATATTTT. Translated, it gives CASSQDSVSNSGNTIYF.